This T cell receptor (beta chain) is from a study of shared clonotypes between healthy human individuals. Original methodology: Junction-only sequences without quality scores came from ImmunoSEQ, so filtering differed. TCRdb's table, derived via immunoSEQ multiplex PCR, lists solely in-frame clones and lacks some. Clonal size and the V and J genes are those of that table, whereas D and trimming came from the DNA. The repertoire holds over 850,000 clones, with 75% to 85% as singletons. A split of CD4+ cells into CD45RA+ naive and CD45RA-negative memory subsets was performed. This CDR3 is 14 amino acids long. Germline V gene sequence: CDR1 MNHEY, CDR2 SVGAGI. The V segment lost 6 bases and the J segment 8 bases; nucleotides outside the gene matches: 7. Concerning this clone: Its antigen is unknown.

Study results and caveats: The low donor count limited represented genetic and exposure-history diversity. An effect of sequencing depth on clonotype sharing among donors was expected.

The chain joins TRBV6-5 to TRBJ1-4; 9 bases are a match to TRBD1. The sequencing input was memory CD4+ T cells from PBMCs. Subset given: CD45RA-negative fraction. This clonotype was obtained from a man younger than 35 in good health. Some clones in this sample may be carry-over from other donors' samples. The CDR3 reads CASSLGQGREKLFF. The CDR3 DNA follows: TGTGCCAGCAGCTTAGGACAGGGGCGGGAAAAACTGTTTTTT.